This TCR beta chain was identified during a study of sequential checkpoint blockade in melanoma. V was pared by 6 bases and J by 4 bases, with 9 bases of the junction left unmatched. CDR1 and CDR2 from the germline V gene are LNHDA and SQIVND (reference sequence). The CDR3 totals 16 residues. Treatment defined: randomized to nivolumab then ipilimumab (arm A) or the reverse (arm B). Using immunoSEQ multiplex PCR, the repertoire was profiled, and TCRdb retains in-frame clones only, with some absent. The sample records 5,000 or so clones, roughly 20% being singletons. The sequence was collected from a human donor with melanoma. The chain employs TRBV19 and TRBJ2-1; 10 nucleotides line up with TRBD2. Sample: tumor tissue (inferred from file names), taken from a patient given nivolumab and ipilimumab in sequence. CDR3 sequence (DNA): TGTGCCAGTAGACCCTTCCTAGCGGGGGCGTACAATGAGCAGTTCTTC. Translated, it gives CASRPFLAGAYNEQFF. The full variable domain, completed using reference TRBV19 and TRBJ2-1, is DGGITQSPKYLFRKEGQNVTLSCEQNLNHDAMYWYRQDPGQGLRLIYYSQIVNDFQKGDIAEGYSVSREKKESFPLTVTSAQKNPTAFYLCASRPFLAGAYNEQFFGPGTRLTVL.